A single sample is the source of the 18 T cell receptor beta chains below, sequenced in a study of blood T cell repertoires in COVID-19. Method: immunoSEQ multiplex PCR; TCRdb's copy keeps in-frame clones and lacks some. In the table there are 250,000 to 350,000 clones, about 83% of which are singletons. The sample consisted of peripheral blood. These receptors were taken from a woman aged 50 to 60 with acute or convalescent COVID-19.

The genes are TRBV29-1 and TRBJ2-7, with 7 nucleotides matching TRBD1. The germline gives CDR1 SQVTM, CDR2 ANQGSEA. The CDR3 is made up of 13 amino acids. V shed 1 base and J 5 bases; nucleotides not matched to a gene: 5. CDR3 in DNA: TGCAGCGTTGAAGGACAGGGTCCGGACGAGCAGTACTTC. Translating gives CSVEGQGPDEQYF.

This rearrangement joins TRBV4-1 to TRBJ1-4, with unresolved D. The V end lost 2 bases, the J end lost 7 bases, and 11 bases lay between the germline ends. This CDR3 is 14 amino acids long. Germline CDR1 reads MGHRA; CDR2 reads YSYEKL. CDR3 nucleotide sequence: TGCGCCAGCAGCCAACCACCAGGCCGTGAAAAACTGTTTTTT. It translates to CASSQPPGREKLFF.

The gene calls are TRBV3-1 (or the pseudogene TRBV3-2) and TRBJ2-5; 8 bases match TRBD1. From germline, CDR1 is LGHDT and CDR2 YNNKEL (reference sequence). Unmatched junction bases numbered 7, after V lost 3 bases and J lost 1 base. This CDR3 is built from 16 residues. In nucleotides, the CDR3 is TGTGCCAGCAGCCATGTGGGACAGGCCCTCCAAGAGACCCAGTACTTC. Translated: CASSHVGQALQETQYF.

This chain uses TRBV5-1 with TRBJ2-4; D uncertain. Trimming pared 0 bases from V and 5 bases from J, leaving 6 bases between. CDR1 is SGHRS and CDR2 is YFSETQ in the germline V gene. The CDR3 sequence is 13 residues long. CDR3 in amino acids: CASSLEAENIQYF. The CDR3 bases are TGCGCCAGCAGCTTGGAGGCGGAAAACATTCAGTACTTC.

In this sample, this clone turned up a few times. CDR3 sequence (DNA): TGTGCCAGCAGTCCCCGACAGGCCTTGGGGGCTGGCTACACCTTC. Translating gives CASSPRQALGAGYTF. V is TRBV28 and J is TRBJ1-2; a weak D match, TRBD1 (6 bases). Trimming shortened V by 5 bases and J by 7 bases, and 20 bases separated the two germline ends. CDR1 and CDR2 (germline): MDHEN, SYDVKM. The CDR3 consists of 15 residues.

The chain has TRBV4-1 and TRBJ1-2, with 9 bases that match TRBD1. Germline CDR1 and CDR2: MGHRA and YSYEKL. The CDR3 runs 15 residues. V dropped 1 base and J dropped 7; count of bases not matched to a gene: 7. CDR3 bases: TGCGCCAGCAGCCAAGGGACAGGGGCATTCTTTGGCTACACCTTC. Translating gives CASSQGTGAFFGYTF.

V gene TRBV5-6 combines with J gene TRBJ2-2; 15 bases are shared with TRBD2. Per germline, CDR1 SGHDT and CDR2 YYEEEE. Losses at the gene ends were 0 bases for V and 3 bases for J; bases not matched to a gene: 0. This CDR3 is built from 17 residues. The CDR3 loop is CASSLGTSGRDTGELFF. The CDR3 DNA reads TGTGCCAGCAGCTTGGGGACTAGCGGGAGGGACACCGGGGAGCTGTTTTTT. The full variable domain, in which reference TRBV5-6 and TRBJ2-2 provide the parts outside the CDR3, is DAGVTQSPTHLIKTRGQQVTLRCSPKSGHDTVSWYQQALGQGPQFIFQYYEEEERQRGNFPDRFSGHQFPNYSSELNVNALLLGDSALYLCASSLGTSGRDTGELFFGEGSRLTVL.

The rearrangement uses TRBV2 and TRBJ1-2; 7 bases fit TRBD1. This CDR3 has 13 residues. Per germline, CDR1 SNHLY and CDR2 FYNNEI. After removal of 6 bases from V and 3 bases from J, the junction contained 4 bases not matched to a gene. CDR3 sequence reads: CASRQTGDYGYTF. CDR3 DNA: TGTGCCAGCAGGCAAACAGGGGACTATGGCTACACCTTC.

The rearrangement uses TRBV7-9 and TRBJ1-1; unclear D gene. Germline V gives CDR1 SEHNR, CDR2 FQNEAQ (reference sequence). The CDR3 runs to 15 residues. The ends were cut back, 1 base at V and 4 bases at J, with 13 bases in the middle. The CDR3 bases are TGTGCCAGCAGCTTAGGCGACGGGAGGGTCACTGAAGCTTTCTTT. This gives the protein CASSLGDGRVTEAFF.

Worth noting for this clone: This specimen includes other DNA sequences encoding the same CDR3. V gene TRBV28 combines with J gene TRBJ1-2; no firm D call. The germline gives CDR1 MDHEN, CDR2 SYDVKM. The ends were cut back, 6 bases at V and 1 base at J, with 6 bases in the middle. The CDR3 consists of 12 residues. The CDR3 region has the DNA TGTGCCAGCAGCTCGGGTAACTATGGCTACACCTTC. It encodes CASSSGNYGYTF.

V gene TRBV9 combines with J gene TRBJ2-3; D is perhaps TRBD1 (6 bases). V was cut by 0 bases and J by 0 bases, with 14 bases left in between. Germline loops: CDR1 SGDLS, CDR2 YYNGEE. The CDR3 contains 17 residues. DNA of the CDR3: TGTGCCAGCAGCGTAGGGCGGACAGCCTCTAGCACAGATACGCAGTATTTT. It yields the protein CASSVGRTASSTDTQYF.

This sequence joins TRBV14 and TRBJ1-1, with D possibly TRBD1 on 5 matching bases. CDR1 is SGHDN and CDR2 is FVKESK in the germline V gene. Trimming stripped 3 bases from V and 3 bases from J, with 17 bases between. The CDR3 is made up of 16 amino acids. CDR3 nucleotide sequence: TGTGCCAGCAGCCAGCCTCAGGGCTCCCTCGACACTGAAGCTTTCTTT. As protein: CASSQPQGSLDTEAFF.

This clone has a handful of counts. V usage is TRBV19 and J usage is TRBJ1-4, with a possible D match to TRBD1 (6 bases). The V end was cut by 3 bases, the J end by 3 bases, with 20 bases between. The CDR3 is made up of 18 amino acids. CDR1 and CDR2 (germline): LNHDA, SQIVND (reference sequence). CDR3 DNA: TGTGCCAGTAGTATCGGTGGGCGGGGGCTCGTGTCTAATGAAAAACTGTTTTTT. Amino acids: CASSIGGRGLVSNEKLFF.

This chain uses TRBV11-2 with TRBJ2-5; 8 bases agree with TRBD2. Germline V gene data show CDR1 as SGHAT and CDR2 as FQNNGV. The CDR3 totals 15 residues. V trimming: 3 bases; J trimming: 2 bases; junction bases outside the gene matches: 5. The CDR3 DNA reads as TGTGCCAGCAGCTTTTCGGGGGGGCTTCAAGAGACCCAGTACTTC. Amino acid sequence: CASSFSGGLQETQYF.

The chain employs TRBV18 and TRBJ1-2, with D tentatively TRBD1 (5 bases). This CDR3 has 14 amino acids. Trimming took 5 bases from V and 5 from J, leaving 15 bases between them. In germline, CDR1 is KGHSH, CDR2 LQKENI. This CDR3 is CASSAAQAVYGYTF. For the CDR3, the DNA is TGTGCCAGCTCAGCGGCACAGGCGGTTTATGGCTACACCTTC.

This clone has more than one count but fewer than ten. This sequence joins TRBV7-9 and TRBJ2-5, with 10 bases fitting TRBD2. The CDR3 runs to 17 residues. From germline, CDR1 is SEHNR and CDR2 FQNEAQ (reference sequence). The trim removed 5 bases at V and 2 bases at J, leaving 11 bases unmatched. This CDR3 is CASSPRTSGLSQETQYF. CDR3 nucleotide sequence: TGTGCCAGCAGCCCTAGGACTAGCGGCTTATCACAAGAGACCCAGTACTTC.

This clone came up once. The CDR3 loop is CASSRRSNTGELFF. The CDR3 nucleotides are TGTGCCAGCTCACGCAGGTCGAACACCGGGGAGCTGTTTTTT. The rearrangement links TRBV18 to TRBJ2-2; D is unresolved. Trimming left V 4 bases short and J 0 bases short, with 6 bases between. The length of the CDR3 is 14 residues. Germline V CDR1 and CDR2: KGHSH, LQKENI.

This chain joins TRBV6-5 and TRBJ1-2; D possibly corresponds to TRBD1 (6 bases). With 6 bases removed from V and 9 bases from J, the gap between germline ends came to 17 bases. Germline assignment: CDR1 MNHEY and CDR2 SVGAGI. The CDR3 consists of 13 residues. In DNA, the CDR3 is TGTGCCAGCAGGCCTCAACAGGGAAGGAGCTACACCTTC. Its protein product is CASRPQQGRSYTF.